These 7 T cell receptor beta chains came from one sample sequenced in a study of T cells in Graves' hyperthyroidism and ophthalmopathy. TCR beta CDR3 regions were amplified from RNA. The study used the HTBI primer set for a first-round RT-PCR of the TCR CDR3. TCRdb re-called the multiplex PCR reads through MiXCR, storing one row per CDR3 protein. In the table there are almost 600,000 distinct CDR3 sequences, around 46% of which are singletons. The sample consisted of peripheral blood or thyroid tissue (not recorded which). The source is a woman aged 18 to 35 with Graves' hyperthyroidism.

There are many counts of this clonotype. The CDR3 bases are TGTGCCAGCACCCCGAGGACAGGGAACTATGGCTACACCTTC. Residues: CASTPRTGNYGYTF. The chain recombines TRBV12-3 or TRBV12-4 with TRBJ1-2, with 8 bases fitting TRBD1. V gave up 7 bases and J gave up 2 bases; unmatched junction bases: 6. The CDR3 contains 14 residues.

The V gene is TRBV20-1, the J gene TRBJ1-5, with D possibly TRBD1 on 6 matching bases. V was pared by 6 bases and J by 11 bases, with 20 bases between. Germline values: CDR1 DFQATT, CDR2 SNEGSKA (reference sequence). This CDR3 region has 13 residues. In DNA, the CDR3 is TGCAGTGCCCCGGGACACGGAGAAGAGACCCAGCATTTT. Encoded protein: CSAPGHGEETQHF.

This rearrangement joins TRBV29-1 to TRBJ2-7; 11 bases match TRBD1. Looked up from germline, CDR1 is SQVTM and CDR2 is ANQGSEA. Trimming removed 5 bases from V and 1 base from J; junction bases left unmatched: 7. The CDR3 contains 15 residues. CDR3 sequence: CSVNGQGAFSYEQYF. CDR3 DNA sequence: TGCAGCGTTAACGGACAGGGGGCCTTTTCCTACGAGCAGTACTTC.

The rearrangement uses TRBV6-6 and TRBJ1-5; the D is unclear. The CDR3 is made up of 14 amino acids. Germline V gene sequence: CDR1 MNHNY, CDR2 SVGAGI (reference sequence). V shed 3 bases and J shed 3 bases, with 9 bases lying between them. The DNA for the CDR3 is TGTGCCAGCAGTTATAAGGGTTACAATCAGCCCCAGCATTTT. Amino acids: CASSYKGYNQPQHF.

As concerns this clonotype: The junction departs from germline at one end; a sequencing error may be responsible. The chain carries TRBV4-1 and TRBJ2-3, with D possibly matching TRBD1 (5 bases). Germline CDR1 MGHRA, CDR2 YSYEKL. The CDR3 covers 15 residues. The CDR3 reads CASSPQGASTDTQYF. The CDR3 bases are TGTGCCAGCAGCCCGCAAGGGGCCAGCACAGATACGCAGTATTTT.

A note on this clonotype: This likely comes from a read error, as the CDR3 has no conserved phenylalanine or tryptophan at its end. The CDR3 sequence: CASSSLFAGGPLEQYL. CDR3 sequence (DNA): TGTGCCAGCAGTTCCCTGTTTGCGGGAGGACCTTTGGAGCAGTACCTC. This rearrangement joins TRBV7-8 to TRBJ2-7; 8 positions agree with TRBD2. Germline CDR1 SGHVS, CDR2 FQNEAQ. The length of the CDR3 is 16 residues. Trimming took 6 bases from V and 7 from J; bases not matched to a gene: 17.

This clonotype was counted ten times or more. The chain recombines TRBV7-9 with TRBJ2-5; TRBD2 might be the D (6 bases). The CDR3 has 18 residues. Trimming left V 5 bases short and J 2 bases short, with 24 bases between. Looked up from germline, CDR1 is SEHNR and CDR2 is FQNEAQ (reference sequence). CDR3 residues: CASSPTLGAKEGQETQYF. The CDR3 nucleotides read TGTGCCAGCAGCCCCACCCTCGGGGCCAAGGAGGGGCAAGAGACCCAGTACTTC.